One and the same sample provided the 13 T cell receptor beta chains below, sequenced in a study of cytomegalovirus exposure and HLA in healthy donors (dated by TCRdb to about 2017). The library was obtained by the immunoSEQ multiplex PCR assay. For the multiplex PCR, a mixture combining 60 forward primers for TCR Vbeta segments and 13 reverse primers for TCR Jbeta segments was used. TCRdb retrieved this table from immuneACCESS and kept in-frame rearrangements only. Not all clones are present; in checked studies, unresolved V genes account for under half, and no reason is known for the remainder. The sample table shows about 150,000 clones, and around 82% are seen once. Of the sample, 5% to 7.5% falls within the top ten clones. Source material: PBMCs. The receptor set was obtained from a woman aged 50 to 65 in good health and CMV-seropositive.

The table lists this clone with a few counts. The CDR3 nucleotides are TGCGCCAGCAGCCCGGGACTAGCGGCCTACGAGCAGTACTTC. Protein: CASSPGLAAYEQYF. The V and J genes are TRBV5-1 and TRBJ2-7, with 11 bases aligning to TRBD2. V lost 4 bases to trimming and J lost 2 bases; unmatched junction nucleotides: 2. Germline values: CDR1 SGHRS, CDR2 YFSETQ. This CDR3 region has 14 residues.

The chain carries TRBV6-1 and TRBJ2-3; possible D gene TRBD2, 5 bases. CDR3 length equals 12 residues. The ends were cut back, 8 bases at V and 2 bases at J, with 8 bases in the middle. Germline V lookup: CDR1 MNHNS, CDR2 SASEGT. The CDR3 is CASSGSTDTQYF. The DNA of the CDR3 is TGTGCCAGCTCGGGGTCCACAGATACGCAGTATTTT.

This clone was seen a single time. The rearrangement links TRBV4-2 to TRBJ2-3, with TRBD2 matching over 7 bases. Germline values: CDR1 LGHNA, CDR2 YNFKEQ. The CDR3 totals 17 residues. V gave up 1 base and J gave up 11 bases; unmatched junction bases: 18. CDR3 DNA sequence: TGTGCCAGCAGCCAAGGGGGGAGGGGACTATCCACAGGAGAGCAGTATTTT. It yields the protein CASSQGGRGLSTGEQYF.

The chain is built from TRBV27 and TRBJ1-1; 12 nucleotides match TRBD1. The CDR3 sequence is 14 residues long. CDR1 is MNHEY and CDR2 is SMNVEV in the germline V gene (reference sequence). With V trimmed by 4 bases and J by 10 bases, 7 bases remained unmatched. This CDR3 is CASSSLGTGGPAFF. DNA for the CDR3: TGTGCCAGCAGTTCACTCGGGACAGGGGGCCCAGCTTTCTTT.

This clone appeared a few times. The V call is TRBV5-1, the J call TRBJ1-1; no definite D call. Germline CDR1 is SGHRS and CDR2 is YFSETQ. This CDR3 region has 14 residues. V was pared by 1 base and J by 1 base, with 8 bases between. The CDR3 reads CASSLSSQNTEAFF. CDR3 DNA: TGCGCCAGCAGCTTGAGCTCCCAGAACACTGAAGCTTTCTTT.

V usage is TRBV4-3 and J usage is TRBJ2-1, with D perhaps matching TRBD2 (5 bases). Germline V gives CDR1 LGHNA, CDR2 YSLEER. The CDR3 spans 19 residues. V gave up 2 bases and J gave up 7 bases, with 27 bases separating them. CDR3 amino acids: CASSQYHGSLDSSTNEQFF. Here the CDR3 DNA reads TGCGCCAGCAGCCAATACCACGGCTCACTAGATTCCTCTACAAATGAGCAGTTCTTC.

The genes are TRBV4-3 and TRBJ2-7; 9 bases map to TRBD1. Losses at the gene ends were 4 bases for V and 0 bases for J; bases not matched to a gene: 4. Per the germline V gene, CDR1 is LGHNA and CDR2 is YSLEER. The CDR3 consists of 15 residues. CDR3 loop: CASSRRTGASYEQYF. The DNA for the CDR3 is TGCGCCAGCAGCCGACGGACAGGGGCCTCCTACGAGCAGTACTTC.

V is TRBV9 and J is TRBJ1-3, with no clear D. CDR3 length: 13 amino acids. V shed 8 bases and J shed 4 bases, with 13 bases lying between them. Per germline, CDR1 SGDLS and CDR2 YYNGEE. CDR3 region: CARNAVGGNTIYF. CDR3 nucleotide sequence: TGTGCCAGGAACGCCGTCGGGGGAAACACCATATATTTT.

The CDR3 is CASSYNGGGYNEQFF. The CDR3 bases are TGTGCCAGCTCTTATAACGGGGGGGGTTACAATGAGCAGTTCTTC. V is TRBV6-5 and J is TRBJ2-1, with 8 bases that match TRBD2. The CDR3 has 15 residues. The germline gives CDR1 MNHEY, CDR2 SVGAGI. Trimming at V came to 8 bases and at J to 4 bases, leaving 10 bases not matched to a gene.

This chain uses TRBV11-2 with TRBJ2-7; 7 positions match TRBD2. The CDR3 contains 14 residues. Germline CDR1 reads SGHAT; CDR2 reads FQNNGV. V dropped 8 bases and J dropped 0; count of bases not matched to a gene: 7. CDR3 nucleotide sequence: TGTGCCAGCCGTGAGACTAGCCTCTCCTACGAGCAGTACTTC. Its protein product is CASRETSLSYEQYF.

This clone was observed a handful of times. This rearrangement joins TRBV19 to TRBJ1-2; no definite D call. The CDR3 loop spans 11 amino acids. Trimming removed 6 bases at V and 2 bases at J, with 4 bases between. The V gene's germline CDR1 is LNHDA and CDR2 SQIVND (reference sequence). The CDR3 bases are TGTGCCAGTAGAGAGAACTATGGCTACACCTTC. Its protein product is CASRENYGYTF.

J is TRBJ1-5 and V is TRBV19, with D tentatively TRBD1 (5 bases). Germline CDR1 is LNHDA and CDR2 is SQIVND (reference sequence). This CDR3 region has 18 residues. Trimming shortened V by 2 bases and J by 0 bases, and 17 bases separated the two germline ends. CDR3 DNA sequence: TGTGCCAGTAGTATAAGGGCCAACAGGAGATATAGCAATCAGCCCCAGCATTTT. As protein: CASSIRANRRYSNQPQHF.

The chain employs TRBV10-3 and TRBJ2-7; TRBD1 matches at 9 bases. J was trimmed by 5 bases and V by 4 bases; bases with no gene match: 12. The germline gives CDR1 ENHRY, CDR2 SYGVKD. CDR3 length: 16 amino acids. CDR3 coding DNA: TGTGCCATCAGTGGGCCACAGGGGGCGTCGACCAACGAGCAGTACTTC. As protein: CAISGPQGASTNEQYF.